This paragraph reports one T cell receptor beta chain. The data were taken from a study of cytomegalovirus exposure and HLA in healthy donors. Use of 60 Vbeta and 13 Jbeta primers characterized the PCR. Using immunoSEQ multiplex PCR, the repertoire was profiled, and TCRdb retains in-frame clones only, with some absent. The data contain over 110,000 clones, approximately 80% of them singletons. This CDR3 comprises 15 residues. V lost 2 bases to trimming and J lost 1 base, with 6 bases between them. Looked up from germline, CDR1 is MNHEY and CDR2 is SMNVEV (reference sequence). The chain carries TRBV27 and TRBJ1-6; D is uncertain. Sequenced material: PBMCs. The sequence came from a woman in her forties or fifties in good health and CMV-seropositive. Here the CDR3 DNA reads TGTGCCAGCAGTTTACTACAGTCCTATAATTCACCCCTCCACTTT. This gives the protein CASSLLQSYNSPLHF.